What follows are 17 T cell receptor beta chains derived from one specimen sequenced in a study of blood T cell repertoires in COVID-19. The repertoire was sequenced with immunoSEQ multiplex PCR; TCRdb's copy has only in-frame clones and lacks some. The sample has around 170,000 clones; 88% are singletons. Sample: peripheral blood. Source of these receptors: a man aged 60 to 69 with acute or convalescent COVID-19.

This chain links TRBV6-5 with TRBJ2-2; no definite D call. Trimming took 5 bases from V and 1 from J, leaving 5 bases between them. The CDR3 length is 13 residues. CDR1 is MNHEY, CDR2 SVGAGI, per germline. The CDR3 protein is CASSPENTGELFF. The CDR3 nucleotides are TGTGCCAGCAGTCCAGAGAACACCGGGGAGCTGTTTTTT.

CDR3 coding DNA: TGCGCCAGCAGCCAAGAGACTAGCGGGGGGATTGATGAGCAGTTCTTC. Encoded protein: CASSQETSGGIDEQFF. The V gene is TRBV4-1, the J gene TRBJ2-1; 13 bases fit TRBD2. This CDR3 spans 16 amino acids. Germline V gene sequence: CDR1 MGHRA, CDR2 YSYEKL. V gave up 0 bases and J gave up 8 bases; unmatched junction bases: 4.

On this clone itself: Other DNA sequences from this sample encode an identical CDR3 as well. The gene calls are TRBV9 and TRBJ1-3, with a tentative D call TRBD1 (6 bases). The CDR3 length is 16 residues. Per germline, CDR1 SGDLS and CDR2 YYNGEE. Between the trimmed V and J ends, which lost 4 bases and 0 bases, there was a span of 14 bases. DNA of the CDR3: TGTGCCAGCAGCCCGAGACAGGCCAGCTCTGGAAACACCATATATTTT. Encoded protein: CASSPRQASSGNTIYF.

J is TRBJ2-7 and V is TRBV28, with 9 bases identical to TRBD1. The CDR3 covers 15 residues. The V gene end was trimmed by 3 bases and the J gene end by 3 bases; junction bases not matched to a gene: 6. CDR1 and CDR2 from the germline V gene are MDHEN and SYDVKM. The chain's CDR3 is CASSLSGTGLYEQYF. CDR3 in DNA: TGTGCCAGCAGTTTGTCCGGGACAGGGCTCTACGAGCAGTACTTC.

This chain connects TRBV7-2 to TRBJ2-5; TRBD2 matches at 12 bases. This CDR3 has 16 residues. Germline CDR1 SGHTA, CDR2 FQGNSA. V shed 6 bases and J 4 bases; nucleotides not matched to a gene: 9. The CDR3 DNA reads TGTGCCAGCAGACCCAGACTAGCGGGGGCCAGAGAGACCCAGTACTTC. This codes for CASRPRLAGARETQYF.

V usage is TRBV18 and J usage is TRBJ2-7, with 8 bases identical to TRBD1. Trimming removed 3 bases from V and 7 bases from J; junction bases left unmatched: 8. The CDR3 extends over 14 amino acids. Looked up from germline, CDR1 is KGHSH and CDR2 is LQKENI. CDR3 DNA: TGTGCCAGCTCACCGGGGCAGGGGGCCGGGGAGCAGTACGTC. Its protein product is CASSPGQGAGEQYV.

This clone was detected once. The junction departs from the called germline gene at one end, perhaps through a read error. This chain connects TRBV12-3 or TRBV12-4 to TRBJ2-6, with TRBD2 as a possible D gene (6 bases). The CDR3 totals 12 residues. The chain's CDR3 is CATSKGGNVLTF. The CDR3 DNA is TGTGCCACCAGTAAGGGAGGCAACGTCCTGACTTTC.

The rearrangement links TRBV5-6 to TRBJ1-5, with D unclear. There are 13 residues in the CDR3. Germline CDR1 SGHDT, CDR2 YYEEEE. With 4 bases removed from V and 1 base from J, the gap between germline ends came to 6 bases. As DNA, the CDR3 is TGTGCCAGCAGCCTCGGGAGCAATCAGCCCCAGCATTTT. Translating gives CASSLGSNQPQHF.

The chain is built from TRBV19 and TRBJ1-1; 9 nucleotides align to TRBD1. CDR1 and CDR2 from the germline V gene are LNHDA and SQIVND (reference sequence). Trimming removed 3 bases from V and 2 bases from J; junction bases left unmatched: 7. The CDR3 loop spans 16 amino acids. DNA of the CDR3: TGTGCCAGTAGTATGGAGTCGGGACAGGGAAACACTGAAGCTTTCTTT. This sequence encodes CASSMESGQGNTEAFF.

The chain recombines TRBV9 with TRBJ2-2; weak D call: TRBD2 (7 bases). Germline assignment: CDR1 SGDLS and CDR2 YYNGEE. Trimming removed 3 bases from V and 2 bases from J, with 17 bases in between. The length of the CDR3 is 17 residues. CDR3 DNA: TGTGCCAGCAGCGGACGATTTGGGGGGGCCAACACCGGGGAGCTGTTTTTT. It codes for CASSGRFGGANTGELFF.

The chain couples TRBV18 to TRBJ2-7, with TRBD2 as a possible D gene (6 bases). Germline V gene lookup returns CDR1 KGHSH and CDR2 LQKENI. The CDR3 totals 14 residues. V dropped 2 bases and J dropped 3 bases, with 11 bases sitting between them. CDR3 sequence reads: CASSPEAGGYEQYF. The CDR3 bases are TGTGCCAGCTCACCAGAGGCCGGGGGCTACGAGCAGTACTTC. The full variable domain, in which reference TRBV18 and TRBJ2-7 provide the parts outside the CDR3, is NAGVMQNPRHLVRRRGQEARLRCSPMKGHSHVYWYRQLPEEGLKFMVYLQKENIIDESGMPKERFSAEFPKEGPSILRIQQVVRGDSAAYFCASSPEAGGYEQYFGPGTRLTVT.

The table lists this clone with a count of one. The chain is built from TRBV5-1 and TRBJ1-1, with D unclear. The CDR3 has 13 residues. Germline-derived CDR1 and CDR2 are SGHRS and YFSETQ. Trimming stripped 4 bases from V and 7 bases from J, with 14 bases between. The CDR3 region has the DNA TGCGCCAGCAGCCCAAGTTCGGGAGGTGAAGCTTTCTTT. This translates into CASSPSSGGEAFF.

The V call is TRBV19, the J call TRBJ1-2; a weak D match, TRBD1 (6 bases). Deletions cut 8 bases from V and 5 bases from J, with 15 bases between. This CDR3 is built from 13 residues. CDR1 and CDR2 from the germline V gene are LNHDA and SQIVND (reference sequence). The CDR3 here is CASVYKGGYGYTF. CDR3 DNA sequence: TGTGCCAGTGTATACAAAGGGGGTTATGGCTACACCTTC.

This clone was seen only a few times. The chain is built from TRBV9 and TRBJ1-1; D uncertain. This CDR3 has 15 residues. Trimming removed 0 bases at V and 3 bases at J, with 12 bases between. CDR1 is SGDLS and CDR2 is YYNGEE in the germline V gene. CDR3 protein: CASSVERVGDTEAFF. The DNA of the CDR3 is TGTGCCAGCAGCGTAGAGAGGGTTGGGGACACTGAAGCTTTCTTT.

V and J are TRBV13 and TRBJ2-1, with 13 bases identical to TRBD2. V gave up 3 bases and J gave up 7 bases; unmatched junction bases: 3. The CDR3 spans 15 residues. CDR1 and CDR2 (germline): PRHDT, FYEKMQ (reference sequence). The CDR3 bases are TGTGCCAGCAGCTTCGGACTAGCGGGAGCAAATGAGCAGTTCTTC. This translates into CASSFGLAGANEQFF.

V gene TRBV12-5 combines with J gene TRBJ2-1; tentatively, D is TRBD2 (5 bases). The CDR3 totals 13 residues. The V end lost 2 bases, the J end lost 9 bases, and 11 bases lay between the germline ends. CDR1 LGHNT and CDR2 FRNRAP come from the germline V gene. CDR3 sequence: CASGLTGLSEQFF. The CDR3 DNA follows: TGTGCTAGTGGTTTGACCGGACTTAGTGAGCAGTTCTTC.

J is TRBJ2-2 and V is TRBV20-1, with TRBD1 as a possible D gene (6 bases). The CDR3 spans 14 residues. Germline CDR1 and CDR2: DFQATT and SNEGSKA (reference sequence). Deletions cut 3 bases from V and 4 bases from J, with 12 bases between. The CDR3 here is CSASTGYGTGELFF. For the CDR3, the DNA is TGCAGTGCTAGTACAGGGTACGGCACCGGGGAGCTGTTTTTT.